This TCR beta chain was profiled in a study of shared clonotypes between healthy human individuals. Study at large: Three CD4 naive, three CD4 memory, two CD8 naive and one CD8 memory plate were used per donor.

The method was immunoSEQ multiplex PCR; TCRdb's version includes in-frame clones alone and lacks a portion of them. The sample includes approximately 1,000,000 clones, roughly 80% of them seen just once. Trimming took off 6 bases at V and 2 bases at J, with 7 bases between the two ends. The CDR3 is 13 residues long. Germline CDR1 is LNHDA and CDR2 is SQIVND (reference sequence). The clonotype was recovered from a man aged 18 to 29 in good health. Some clones in this sample may be carry-over from other donors' samples. This sequence joins TRBV19 and TRBJ2-2; D is ambiguous. The sample was memory CD4+ T cells from PBMCs. Specified subset: CD45RA-negative fraction. The CDR3, as DNA: TGTGCCAGTAGGGGCCCAAACACCGGGGAGCTGTTTTTT. It translates to CASRGPNTGELFF.